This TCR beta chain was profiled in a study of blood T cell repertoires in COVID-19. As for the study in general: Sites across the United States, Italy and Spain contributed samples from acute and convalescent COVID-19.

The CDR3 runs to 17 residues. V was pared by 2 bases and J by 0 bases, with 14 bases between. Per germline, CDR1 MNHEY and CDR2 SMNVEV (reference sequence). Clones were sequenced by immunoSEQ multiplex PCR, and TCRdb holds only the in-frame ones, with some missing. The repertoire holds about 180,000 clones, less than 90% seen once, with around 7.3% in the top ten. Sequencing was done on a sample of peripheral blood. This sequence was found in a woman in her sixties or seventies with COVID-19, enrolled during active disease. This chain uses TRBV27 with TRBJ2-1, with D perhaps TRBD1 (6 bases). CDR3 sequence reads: CASSLGGYRISYNEQFF. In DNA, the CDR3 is TGTGCCAGCAGTTTAGGGGGCTACCGGATCTCCTACAATGAGCAGTTCTTC.